This T cell receptor (beta chain) was found in a study of metastatic and nonmetastatic thyroid tumors. About the research overall: Across peripheral blood and tumor or nodule tissue samples taken from malignant and benign thyroid patients, the repertoires were compared with one another. Study findings and constraints: For both blood and tumor, malignant thyroid tumors reportedly showed significantly higher TCR beta diversity than benign nodules did.

Germline CDR1 and CDR2: LNHDA and SQIVND (reference sequence). Trimming removed 5 bases from V and 0 bases from J, with 13 bases in between. The CDR3 runs to 16 residues. TCRdb re-called the PCR reads with MiXCR. The sample lists about 38,000 clones; roughly half were seen once. On this clone itself: Its target is not known.

Ahead of thyroid surgery, no patient had received treatment of any kind. The genes are TRBV19 and TRBJ1-4, with no clear D. The sequence derives from a male donor with papillary thyroid cancer or a benign thyroid nodule (not recorded which). Some clones in this sample may be carry-over from other donors' samples. The sequenced sample consisted of tumor tissue. CDR3 residues: CASSAAGPATNEKLFF. The CDR3 DNA follows: TGTGCCAGTAGTGCCGCGGGCCCTGCAACTAATGAAAAACTGTTTTTT.